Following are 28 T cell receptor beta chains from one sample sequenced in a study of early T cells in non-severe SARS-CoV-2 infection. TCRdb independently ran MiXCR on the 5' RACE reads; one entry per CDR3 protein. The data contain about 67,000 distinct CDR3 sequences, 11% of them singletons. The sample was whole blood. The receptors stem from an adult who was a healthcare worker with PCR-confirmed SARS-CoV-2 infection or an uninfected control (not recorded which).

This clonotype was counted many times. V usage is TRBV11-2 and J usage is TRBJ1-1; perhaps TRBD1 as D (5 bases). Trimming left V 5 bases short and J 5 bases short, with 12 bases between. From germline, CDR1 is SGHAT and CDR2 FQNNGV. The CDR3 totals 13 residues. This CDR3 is CASSPGPRTEAFF. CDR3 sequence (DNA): TGTGCCAGCAGCCCAGGGCCAAGAACTGAAGCTTTCTTT.

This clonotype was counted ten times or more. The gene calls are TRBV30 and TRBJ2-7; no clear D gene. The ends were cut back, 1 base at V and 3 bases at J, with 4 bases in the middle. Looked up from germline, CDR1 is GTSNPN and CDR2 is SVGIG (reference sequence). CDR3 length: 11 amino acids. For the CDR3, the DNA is TGTGCCTGGAGTGACAGCTACGAGCAGTACTTC. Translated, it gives CAWSDSYEQYF.

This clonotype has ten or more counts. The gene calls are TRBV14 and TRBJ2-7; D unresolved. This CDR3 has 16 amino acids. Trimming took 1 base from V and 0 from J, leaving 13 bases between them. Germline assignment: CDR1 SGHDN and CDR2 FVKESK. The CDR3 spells CASSQGDGPYSYEQYF. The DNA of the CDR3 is TGTGCCAGCAGCCAAGGTGACGGACCATACTCCTACGAGCAGTACTTC.

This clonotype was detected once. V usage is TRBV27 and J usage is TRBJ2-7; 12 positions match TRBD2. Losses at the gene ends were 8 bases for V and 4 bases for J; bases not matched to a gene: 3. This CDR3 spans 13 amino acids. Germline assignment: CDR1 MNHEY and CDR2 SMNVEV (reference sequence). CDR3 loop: CASATSGGYEQYF. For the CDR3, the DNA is TGTGCCAGCGCGACTAGCGGGGGTTACGAGCAGTACTTC.

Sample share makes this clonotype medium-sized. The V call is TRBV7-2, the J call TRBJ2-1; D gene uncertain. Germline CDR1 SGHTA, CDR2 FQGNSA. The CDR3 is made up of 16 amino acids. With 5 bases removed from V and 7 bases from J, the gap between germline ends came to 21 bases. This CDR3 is CASSRRATTARNEQFF. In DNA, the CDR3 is TGTGCCAGCAGCCGACGGGCCACCACGGCACGAAATGAGCAGTTCTTC.

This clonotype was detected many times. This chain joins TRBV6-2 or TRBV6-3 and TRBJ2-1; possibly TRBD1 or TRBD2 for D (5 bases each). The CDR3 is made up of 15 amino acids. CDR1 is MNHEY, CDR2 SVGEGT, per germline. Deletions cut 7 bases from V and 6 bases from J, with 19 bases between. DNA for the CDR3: TGTGCCAGCAACCCCCTAGAGGGGTTGATCAATGAGCAGTTCTTC. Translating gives CASNPLEGLINEQFF.

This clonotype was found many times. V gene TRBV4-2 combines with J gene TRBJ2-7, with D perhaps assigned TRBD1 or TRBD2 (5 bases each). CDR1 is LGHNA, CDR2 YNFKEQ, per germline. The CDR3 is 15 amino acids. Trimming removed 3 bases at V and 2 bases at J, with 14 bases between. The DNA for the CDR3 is TGTGCCAGCAGCCAGCAACCGGGACCAGCCTACGAGCAGTACTTC. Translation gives CASSQQPGPAYEQYF.

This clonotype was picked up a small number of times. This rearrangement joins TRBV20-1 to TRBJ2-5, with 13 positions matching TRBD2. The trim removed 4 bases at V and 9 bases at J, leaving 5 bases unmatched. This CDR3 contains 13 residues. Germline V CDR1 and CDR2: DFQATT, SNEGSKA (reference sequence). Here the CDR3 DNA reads TGCAGTGCTACTACTAGCGGGGGGGCCGCCCAGTACTTC. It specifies CSATTSGGAAQYF.

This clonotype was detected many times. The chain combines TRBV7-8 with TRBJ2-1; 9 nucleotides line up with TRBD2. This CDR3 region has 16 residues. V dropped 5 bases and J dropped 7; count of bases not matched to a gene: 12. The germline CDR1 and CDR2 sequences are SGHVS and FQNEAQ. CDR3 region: CASSARPGLALNEQFF. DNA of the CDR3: TGTGCCAGCAGCGCGCGTCCGGGACTAGCTCTTAATGAGCAGTTCTTC.

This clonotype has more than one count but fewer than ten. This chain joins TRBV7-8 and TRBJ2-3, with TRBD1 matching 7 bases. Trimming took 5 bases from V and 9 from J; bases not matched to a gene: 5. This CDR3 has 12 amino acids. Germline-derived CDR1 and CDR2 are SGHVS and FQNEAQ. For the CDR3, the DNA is TGTGCCAGCAGCCCCGGACAGGCAACGCAGTATTTT. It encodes CASSPGQATQYF. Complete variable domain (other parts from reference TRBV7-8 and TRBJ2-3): GAGVSQSPRYKVAKRGQDVALRCDPISGHVSLFWYQQALGQGPEFLTYFQNEAQLDKSGLPSDRFFAERPEGSVSTLKIQRTQQEDSAVYLCASSPGQATQYFGPGTRLTVL.

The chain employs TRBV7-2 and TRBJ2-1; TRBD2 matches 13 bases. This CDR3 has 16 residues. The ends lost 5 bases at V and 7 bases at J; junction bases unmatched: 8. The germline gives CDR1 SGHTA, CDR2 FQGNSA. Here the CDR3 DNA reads TGTGCCAGCAGCCGACAGACTAGCGGGAGGTCGAATGAGCAGTTCTTC. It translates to CASSRQTSGRSNEQFF.

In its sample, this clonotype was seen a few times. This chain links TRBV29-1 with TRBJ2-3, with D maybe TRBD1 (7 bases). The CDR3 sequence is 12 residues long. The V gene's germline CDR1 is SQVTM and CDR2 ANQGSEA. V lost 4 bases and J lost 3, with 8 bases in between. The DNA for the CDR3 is TGCAGCGTTGCAGGGGGGACAGATACGCAGTATTTT. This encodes CSVAGGTDTQYF.

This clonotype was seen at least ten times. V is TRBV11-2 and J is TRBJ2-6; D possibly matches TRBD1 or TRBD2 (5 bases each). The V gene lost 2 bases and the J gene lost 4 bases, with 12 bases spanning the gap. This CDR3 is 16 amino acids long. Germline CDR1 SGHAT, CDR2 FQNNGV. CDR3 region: CASSLLRGVGANVLTF. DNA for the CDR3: TGTGCCAGCAGCTTATTACGAGGGGTAGGGGCCAACGTCCTGACTTTC.

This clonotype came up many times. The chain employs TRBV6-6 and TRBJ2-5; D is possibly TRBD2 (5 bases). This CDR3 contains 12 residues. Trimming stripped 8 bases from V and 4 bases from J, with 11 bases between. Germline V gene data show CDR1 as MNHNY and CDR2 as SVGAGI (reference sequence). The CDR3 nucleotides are TGTGCCAGCGGTATAGGAGGAGAGACCCAGTACTTC. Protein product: CASGIGGETQYF.

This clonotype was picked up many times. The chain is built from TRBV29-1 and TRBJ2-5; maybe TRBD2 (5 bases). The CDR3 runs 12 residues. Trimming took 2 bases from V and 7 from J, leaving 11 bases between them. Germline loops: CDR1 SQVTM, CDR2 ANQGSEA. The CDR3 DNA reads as TGCAGCGTTGAAAAGACCGCGGGGACCCAGTACTTC. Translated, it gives CSVEKTAGTQYF.

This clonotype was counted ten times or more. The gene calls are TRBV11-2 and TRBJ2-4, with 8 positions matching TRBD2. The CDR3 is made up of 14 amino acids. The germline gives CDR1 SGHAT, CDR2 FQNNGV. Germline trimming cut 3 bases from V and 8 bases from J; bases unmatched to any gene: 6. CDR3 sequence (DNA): TGTGCCAGCAGCTTCGCCAGCGGGAGTGACATTCAGTACTTC. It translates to CASSFASGSDIQYF.

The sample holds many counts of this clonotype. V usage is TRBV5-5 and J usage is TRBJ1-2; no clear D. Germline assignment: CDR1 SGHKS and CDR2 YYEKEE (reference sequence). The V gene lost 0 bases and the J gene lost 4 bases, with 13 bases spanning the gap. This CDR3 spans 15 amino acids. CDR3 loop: CASSLASETLYGYTF. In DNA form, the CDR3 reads TGTGCCAGCAGCTTGGCGTCCGAAACCCTCTATGGCTACACCTTC.

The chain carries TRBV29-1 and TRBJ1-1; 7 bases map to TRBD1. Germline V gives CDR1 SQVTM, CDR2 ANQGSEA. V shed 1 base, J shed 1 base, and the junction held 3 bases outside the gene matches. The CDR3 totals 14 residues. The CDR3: CSVEGDRENTEAFF. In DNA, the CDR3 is TGCAGCGTTGAAGGTGACAGGGAGAACACTGAAGCTTTCTTT.

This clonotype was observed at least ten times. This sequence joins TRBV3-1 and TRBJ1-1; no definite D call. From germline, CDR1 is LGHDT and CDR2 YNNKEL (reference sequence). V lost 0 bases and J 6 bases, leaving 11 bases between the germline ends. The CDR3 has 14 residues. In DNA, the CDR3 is TGTGCCAGCAGCCAAGATGCAGGAGTCCCTGAAGCTTTCTTT. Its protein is CASSQDAGVPEAFF.

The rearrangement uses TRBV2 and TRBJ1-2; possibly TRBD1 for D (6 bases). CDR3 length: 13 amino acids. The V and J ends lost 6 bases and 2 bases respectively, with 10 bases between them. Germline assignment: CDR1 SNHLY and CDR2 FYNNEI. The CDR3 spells CASRQGWNYGYTF. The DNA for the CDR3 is TGTGCCAGCAGACAGGGTTGGAACTATGGCTACACCTTC.

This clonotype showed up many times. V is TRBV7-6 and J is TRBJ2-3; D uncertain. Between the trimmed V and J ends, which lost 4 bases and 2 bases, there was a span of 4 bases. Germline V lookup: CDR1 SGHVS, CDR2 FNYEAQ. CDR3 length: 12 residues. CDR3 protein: CASSSYTDTQYF. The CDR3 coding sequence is TGTGCCAGCAGCTCTTACACAGATACGCAGTATTTT.

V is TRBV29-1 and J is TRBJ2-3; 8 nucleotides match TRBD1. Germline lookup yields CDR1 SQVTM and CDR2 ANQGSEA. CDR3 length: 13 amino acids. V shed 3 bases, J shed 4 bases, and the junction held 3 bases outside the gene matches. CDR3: CSVEGTGPDTQYF. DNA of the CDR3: TGCAGCGTTGAGGGGACAGGCCCAGATACGCAGTATTTT.

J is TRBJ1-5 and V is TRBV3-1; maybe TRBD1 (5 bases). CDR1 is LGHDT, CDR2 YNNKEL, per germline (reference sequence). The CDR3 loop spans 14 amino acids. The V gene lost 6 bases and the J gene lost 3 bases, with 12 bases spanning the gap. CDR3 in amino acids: CASSQGTLNQPQHF. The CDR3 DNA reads TGTGCCAGCAGTCAGGGAACCCTCAATCAGCCCCAGCATTTT.

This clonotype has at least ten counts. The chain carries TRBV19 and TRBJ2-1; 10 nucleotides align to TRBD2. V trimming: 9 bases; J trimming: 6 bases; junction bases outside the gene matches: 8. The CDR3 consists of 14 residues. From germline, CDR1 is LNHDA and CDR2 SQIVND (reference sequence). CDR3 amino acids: CASGSGGAFNEQFF. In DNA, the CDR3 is TGTGCCAGCGGGAGCGGGGGGGCCTTCAATGAGCAGTTCTTC.

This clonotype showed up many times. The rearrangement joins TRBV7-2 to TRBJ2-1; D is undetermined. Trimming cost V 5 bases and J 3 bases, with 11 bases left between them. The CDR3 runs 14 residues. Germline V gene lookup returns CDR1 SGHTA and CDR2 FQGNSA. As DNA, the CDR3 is TGTGCCAGCAGCCCCATGGTCCTCTACAATGAGCAGTTCTTC. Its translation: CASSPMVLYNEQFF.

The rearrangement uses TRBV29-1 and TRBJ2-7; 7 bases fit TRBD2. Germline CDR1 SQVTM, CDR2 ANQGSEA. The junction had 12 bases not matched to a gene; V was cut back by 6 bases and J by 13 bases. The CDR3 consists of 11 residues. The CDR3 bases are TGCAGCGTAAGAGTGAGCGGGATCCACTACTTC. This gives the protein CSVRVSGIHYF.

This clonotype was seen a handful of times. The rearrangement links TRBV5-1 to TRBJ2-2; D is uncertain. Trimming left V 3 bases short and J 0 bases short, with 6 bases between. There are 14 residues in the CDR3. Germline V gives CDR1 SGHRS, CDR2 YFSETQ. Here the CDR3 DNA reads TGCGCCAGCAGCTCACGGTCGAACACCGGGGAGCTGTTTTTT. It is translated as CASSSRSNTGELFF.

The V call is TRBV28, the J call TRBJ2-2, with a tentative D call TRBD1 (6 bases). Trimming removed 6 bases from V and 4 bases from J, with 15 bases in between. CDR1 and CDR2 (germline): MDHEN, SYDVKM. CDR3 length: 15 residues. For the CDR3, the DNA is TGTGCCAGCAGACCCTCCGGGACATTCACCGGGGAGCTGTTTTTT. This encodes CASRPSGTFTGELFF.